The 29 T cell receptor beta chains below come from one sample, sequenced in a study of quantifying T cell responses using KT2 cells. Study-level information: RNA was reverse transcribed with TCR alpha and beta constant-region primers.

Each cDNA got a UMI-containing oligo ligated at its 3' end. An equimolar mix of RC1.1 and RC1.2 primed the beta chain across TRBC1 and TRBC2. TCRdb reanalysed the UMI-ligation and nested PCR reads using MiXCR and keeps one entry per CDR3 protein. The table has 40,000 to 50,000 distinct CDR3 sequences, about 18% seen once. Source material: PBMCs spiked with cells of the T cell clone KT2. Receptors were obtained from a human donor.

V gene TRBV7-2 combines with J gene TRBJ1-2, with a tentative D call TRBD1 (5 bases). The CDR3 loop spans 16 amino acids. Trimming left V 5 bases short and J 3 bases short, with 19 bases between. Germline V CDR1 and CDR2: SGHTA, FQGNSA. DNA for the CDR3: TGTGCCAGCAGCCGACCCGGCGGGGCCCCTGACTATGGCTACACCTTC. This translates into CASSRPGGAPDYGYTF.

This rearrangement joins TRBV28 to TRBJ2-1, with 9 bases identical to TRBD2. This CDR3 region has 17 residues. Germline V CDR1 and CDR2: MDHEN, SYDVKM. J was trimmed by 7 bases and V by 1 base; bases with no gene match: 11. Here the CDR3 DNA reads TGTGCCAGCAGTTTATCAGCGGCTAGCGGGGTTAGGAATGAGCAGTTCTTC. The encoded protein is CASSLSAASGVRNEQFF.

This clonotype was seen only once. The chain has TRBV20-1 and TRBJ1-1; no clear D gene. CDR1 DFQATT and CDR2 SNEGSKA come from the germline V gene (reference sequence). The ends were cut back, 1 base at V and 1 base at J, with 7 bases in the middle. The CDR3 sequence is 13 residues long. CDR3 in DNA: TGCAGTGCTAGAGGGACGGGGAACACTGAAGCTTTCTTT. Protein: CSARGTGNTEAFF.

J is TRBJ2-3 and V is TRBV2; TRBD1 aligns across 7 bases. Germline V gives CDR1 SNHLY, CDR2 FYNNEI. The length of the CDR3 is 14 residues. V trimming: 6 bases; J trimming: 6 bases; junction bases outside the gene matches: 9. Written as DNA, the CDR3 is TGTGCCAGCAGCCTGGGACAGCTGATGGATACGCAGTATTTT. It translates to CASSLGQLMDTQYF.

This rearrangement joins TRBV20-1 to TRBJ2-1; 7 bases align to TRBD1. Germline V gene data show CDR1 as DFQATT and CDR2 as SNEGSKA (reference sequence). The CDR3 has 15 residues. Trimming took 3 bases from V and 4 from J; bases not matched to a gene: 9. The CDR3: CSASLTGSMYNEQFF. CDR3 nucleotides: TGCAGTGCTAGTCTGACAGGGAGTATGTACAATGAGCAGTTCTTC.

This clonotype was recorded at least ten times. The V gene is TRBV20-1, the J gene TRBJ2-7, with TRBD2 matching over 9 bases. The CDR3 sequence is 16 residues long. J was trimmed by 0 bases and V by 2 bases; bases with no gene match: 8. The V gene's germline CDR1 is DFQATT and CDR2 SNEGSKA (reference sequence). The CDR3 sequence is CSARTGLAGFSYEQYF. DNA of the CDR3: TGCAGTGCTAGAACTGGCCTAGCGGGATTCTCCTACGAGCAGTACTTC.

This clonotype was detected a few times. The chain joins TRBV19 to TRBJ2-2; no definite D call. The V end lost 3 bases, the J end lost 4 bases, and 9 bases lay between the germline ends. Germline V gene sequence: CDR1 LNHDA, CDR2 SQIVND (reference sequence). The CDR3 extends over 14 amino acids. The CDR3 bases are TGTGCCAGTAGTATTTTGCTATCCACCGGGGAGCTGTTTTTT. It is translated as CASSILLSTGELFF.

This clonotype was found many times. The chain recombines TRBV7-3 with TRBJ2-2; D is possibly TRBD2 (5 bases). The germline V gene has CDR1 SGHTA and CDR2 FQGTGA. V was pared by 2 bases and J by 3 bases, with 10 bases between. The CDR3 runs 15 residues. DNA for the CDR3: TGTGCCAGCAGCTTAGGTCTAGCCCACACCGGGGAGCTGTTTTTT. Residues: CASSLGLAHTGELFF.

This clonotype was found many times. The chain links TRBV28 to TRBJ2-3; D remains ambiguous. From germline, CDR1 is MDHEN and CDR2 SYDVKM. This CDR3 is built from 18 residues. Trimming took 1 base from V and 2 from J, leaving 19 bases between them. The CDR3 loop reads CASSLFLFRPDHTDTQYF. The DNA of the CDR3 is TGTGCCAGCAGTTTATTCCTCTTCCGCCCCGACCACACAGATACGCAGTATTTT.

This clonotype has a handful of counts. The rearrangement joins TRBV6-2 or TRBV6-3 to TRBJ1-2; TRBD1 agrees at 7 bases. Trimming removed 4 bases from V and 4 bases from J; junction bases left unmatched: 6. Per germline, CDR1 MNHEY and CDR2 SVGEGT. This CDR3 spans 14 amino acids. The CDR3 is CASSLPQGTYGYTF. CDR3 nucleotides: TGTGCCAGCAGTTTACCACAGGGGACCTATGGCTACACCTTC.

This clonotype has a handful of counts. This sequence joins TRBV29-1 and TRBJ2-3; no definite D call. The V gene's germline CDR1 is SQVTM and CDR2 ANQGSEA. With 0 bases removed from V and 6 bases from J, the gap between germline ends came to 10 bases. The CDR3 contains 13 residues. CDR3 loop: CSVEDRMDDTQYF. CDR3 in DNA: TGCAGCGTTGAAGATAGAATGGACGATACGCAGTATTTT.

This chain connects TRBV20-1 to TRBJ1-2; D not certain. The CDR3 is 16 residues long. The V end was cut by 3 bases, the J end by 6 bases, with 23 bases between. CDR1 DFQATT and CDR2 SNEGSKA come from the germline V gene (reference sequence). The DNA for the CDR3 is TGCAGTGCTAGGGCCCCAGCGGTGAAGGGAGAGCATGGCTACACCTTC. Translated: CSARAPAVKGEHGYTF.

This clonotype was seen only a few times. The chain combines TRBV20-1 with TRBJ2-3; 8 positions match TRBD2. V gave up 6 bases and J gave up 1 base; unmatched junction bases: 6. Per the germline V gene, CDR1 is DFQATT and CDR2 is SNEGSKA (reference sequence). This CDR3 is built from 14 residues. CDR3 sequence (DNA): TGCAGTGCCCTAACTAGCGGAGGCACAGATACGCAGTATTTT. It codes for CSALTSGGTDTQYF.

This chain connects TRBV20-1 to TRBJ2-1; 9 bases align to TRBD1. The V gene end was trimmed by 5 bases and the J gene end by 12 bases; junction bases not matched to a gene: 8. There are 12 residues in the CDR3. Germline loops: CDR1 DFQATT, CDR2 SNEGSKA (reference sequence). CDR3 in amino acids: CSAPGQGPVQFF. CDR3 DNA: TGCAGTGCTCCGGGACAGGGCCCCGTGCAGTTCTTC.

The chain uses TRBV5-4 and TRBJ2-2; TRBD1 or TRBD2 may be the D gene (5 bases each). V was shortened by 2 bases and J by 2 bases, with 13 bases between the two germline ends. The germline gives CDR1 SGHNT, CDR2 YYREEE (reference sequence). CDR3 length: 16 residues. CDR3 sequence: CASSFKGTPNTGELFF. In nucleotides, the CDR3 is TGTGCCAGCAGCTTTAAGGGGACCCCCAACACCGGGGAGCTGTTTTTT.

This chain connects TRBV28 to TRBJ2-1; D is uncertain. The CDR3 runs to 11 residues. Germline lookup yields CDR1 MDHEN and CDR2 SYDVKM. Trimming shortened V by 4 bases and J by 8 bases, and 6 bases separated the two germline ends. The CDR3 DNA reads as TGTGCCAGCAGTTCACCTCATGAGCAGTTCTTC. Its translation is CASSSPHEQFF. Full variable domain (rest looked up from reference TRBV28 and TRBJ2-1): DVKVTQSSRYLVKRTGEKVFLECVQDMDHENMFWYRQDPGLGLRLIYFSYDVKMKEKGDIPEGYSVSREKKERFSLILESASTNQTSMYLCASSSPHEQFFGPGTRLTVL.

The chain has TRBV6-2 or TRBV6-3 and TRBJ2-5, with a tentative D call TRBD2 (6 bases). The CDR3 extends over 15 amino acids. Germline V CDR1 and CDR2: MNHEY, SVGEGT. Between the trimmed V and J ends, which lost 7 bases and 2 bases, there was a span of 17 bases. The CDR3 region is CASKKEPGSQETQYF. The CDR3 nucleotides read TGTGCCAGCAAGAAGGAACCCGGGAGTCAAGAGACCCAGTACTTC.

The rearrangement joins TRBV11-2 to TRBJ1-1; possible D gene TRBD1, 5 bases. With 1 base removed from V and 2 bases from J, the gap between germline ends came to 8 bases. CDR3 length: 14 residues. CDR1 is SGHAT and CDR2 is FQNNGV in the germline V gene. The CDR3 loop reads CASSLAGANTEAFF. DNA of the CDR3: TGTGCCAGCAGCTTAGCCGGGGCCAACACTGAAGCTTTCTTT.

This clonotype was detected a few times. The rearrangement links TRBV7-9 to TRBJ2-6; D gene unclear. The CDR3 loop spans 15 amino acids. V lost 5 bases, J lost 4 bases, and 12 bases lay in between. CDR1 and CDR2 from the germline V gene are SEHNR and FQNEAQ (reference sequence). The CDR3 spells CASSPHSSGANVLTF. CDR3 DNA: TGTGCCAGCAGCCCTCATAGCTCCGGGGCCAACGTCCTGACTTTC.

This clonotype was seen ten or more times. The chain joins TRBV6-5 to TRBJ2-7; maybe TRBD2 (6 bases). Trimming left V 0 bases short and J 7 bases short, with 16 bases between. The CDR3 length is 15 residues. CDR1 MNHEY and CDR2 SVGAGI come from the germline V gene. The DNA for the CDR3 is TGTGCCAGCAGTTACTCCGGGGGTTCCCCTTATGAGCAGTACTTC. Its translation is CASSYSGGSPYEQYF.

A few counts support this clonotype. This chain uses TRBV7-9 with TRBJ2-3; D is perhaps TRBD1 (5 bases). The V and J ends lost 4 bases and 5 bases respectively, with 19 bases between them. This CDR3 has 16 amino acids. Germline V gives CDR1 SEHNR, CDR2 FQNEAQ (reference sequence). The CDR3 DNA is TGTGCCAGCAGCTCCCCATCGGACAAGGATAAAGATACGCAGTATTTT. It encodes CASSSPSDKDKDTQYF.

This clonotype has a handful of counts. The chain couples TRBV6-2 or TRBV6-3 to TRBJ2-3, with 8 nucleotides matching TRBD2. The V and J ends lost 0 bases and 2 bases, in that order; junction bases with no gene match: 1. The germline CDR1 and CDR2 sequences are MNHEY and SVGEGT. The CDR3 has 15 residues. As DNA, the CDR3 is TGTGCCAGCAGTTACTCGCGGGGGGCCACAGATACGCAGTATTTT. Amino acid sequence: CASSYSRGATDTQYF.

The rearrangement links TRBV11-2 to TRBJ2-1, with 13 bases that match TRBD2. J lost 5 bases, V lost 6 bases, and 4 bases had no gene match. Germline values: CDR1 SGHAT, CDR2 FQNNGV. The CDR3 is 15 amino acids. This CDR3 is CASSLLAGGHNEQFF. Written as DNA, the CDR3 is TGTGCCAGCAGTCTACTAGCGGGAGGGCACAATGAGCAGTTCTTC.

The chain links TRBV7-9 to TRBJ1-2; unclear D gene. This CDR3 region has 14 residues. The germline gives CDR1 SEHNR, CDR2 FQNEAQ (reference sequence). Trimming cost V 1 base and J 7 bases, with 13 bases left between them. This CDR3 reads CASSLVVPDGGYTF. CDR3 sequence (DNA): TGTGCCAGCAGCTTAGTTGTACCTGACGGTGGCTACACCTTC.

Regarding this clonotype: A much larger clone lies a single base off, so this may be a read error. The CDR3 here is CSARGGIGSYNEQFF. For the CDR3, the DNA is TGCAGTGCTAGGGGGGGTATTGGCTCCTACAATGAGCAGTTCTTC. The rearrangement joins TRBV20-1 to TRBJ2-1; tentatively, D is TRBD2 (6 bases). Between the trimmed V and J ends, which lost 3 bases and 0 bases, there was a span of 12 bases. The germline V gene encodes CDR1 DFQATT and CDR2 SNEGSKA (reference sequence). The CDR3 consists of 15 residues.

In its sample, this clonotype was seen a few times. The chain uses TRBV2 and TRBJ2-5; 8 bases match TRBD1. CDR1 is SNHLY, CDR2 FYNNEI, per germline. The CDR3 loop spans 14 amino acids. V was pared by 8 bases and J by 4 bases, with 9 bases of the junction left unmatched. CDR3 sequence: CASGEQGGRETQYF. CDR3 DNA sequence: TGTGCCAGCGGGGAACAGGGGGGCCGAGAGACCCAGTACTTC.

The rearrangement links TRBV5-4 to TRBJ2-1, with D perhaps TRBD2 (7 bases). The V gene's germline CDR1 is SGHNT and CDR2 YYREEE (reference sequence). Trimming removed 3 bases from V and 5 bases from J, with 21 bases in between. There are 17 residues in the CDR3. The CDR3 loop is CASSSWRGGTSDNEQFF. The CDR3 region has the DNA TGTGCCAGCAGCTCATGGAGGGGGGGCACCAGTGACAATGAGCAGTTCTTC.

The gene calls are TRBV2 and TRBJ1-1, with no clear D. Trimming stripped 7 bases from V and 5 bases from J, with 14 bases between. The CDR3 totals 13 residues. Germline loops: CDR1 SNHLY, CDR2 FYNNEI. CDR3 loop: CASKKTWDTEAFF. The CDR3 coding sequence is TGTGCCAGCAAGAAAACTTGGGATACTGAAGCTTTCTTT.

The rearrangement joins TRBV20-1 to TRBJ1-2; perhaps TRBD1 as D (5 bases). Germline-derived CDR1 and CDR2 are DFQATT and SNEGSKA (reference sequence). Trimming stripped 4 bases from V and 0 bases from J, with 18 bases between. This CDR3 is 16 amino acids long. The CDR3 loop is CSANLLGRGPNYGYTF. The CDR3 bases are TGCAGTGCTAACCTCCTGGGCCGGGGCCCTAACTATGGCTACACCTTC.